The 21 T cell receptor beta chains reported below all come from one sample, sequenced in a study of spatial heterogeneity in lung cancer. The time point denotes: sample taken at primary tumor resection. The antigens for these receptors are not known. Findings and caveats of the study: Expanded intratumoral alpha and beta TCR counts tracked tumor mutation counts.

TCRdb reprocessed the 5' RACE reads via MiXCR and lists one record per CDR3 protein. The data show 2,500 to 3,000 distinct CDR3 sequences, about 6.8% seen once. The source was lung tumor tissue, collected at surgery. These receptors originate from a male donor with early-stage non-small cell lung cancer.

Sample share makes this clonotype medium-sized. Because the library targeted alpha chains, this beta chain is an off-target read whose size means little. The rearrangement uses TRBV18 and TRBJ1-2; 9 bases are a match to TRBD1. The trim removed 2 bases at V and 3 bases at J, leaving 1 base unmatched. This CDR3 is 14 amino acids long. Germline loops: CDR1 KGHSH, CDR2 LQKENI. DNA of the CDR3: TGTGCCAGCTCACCAGGACAGGGGCACTATGGCTACACCTTC. This translates into CASSPGQGHYGYTF.

This clonotype was recorded a few times. This beta chain was picked up by a library intended for alpha chains and is off target, so its count carries little meaning. The CDR3 loop is CASSPELEISYEQYF. The CDR3 DNA follows: TGTGCCAGCAGCCCAGAACTAGAGATCTCCTACGAGCAGTACTTC. V gene TRBV28 combines with J gene TRBJ2-7; possibly TRBD2 for D (5 bases). The CDR3 length is 15 residues. V was cut by 6 bases and J by 0 bases, with 15 bases left in between. Germline V gene data show CDR1 as MDHEN and CDR2 as SYDVKM.

With regard to this clonotype: This beta chain slipped into a library made for alpha chains as a stray read, so its size is not meaningful. J is TRBJ1-3 and V is TRBV28; D is ambiguous. CDR3 length: 13 residues. V lost 2 bases and J lost 3, with 5 bases in between. Germline V lookup: CDR1 MDHEN, CDR2 SYDVKM. The CDR3 sequence is CASSLPGGNTIYF. Written as DNA, the CDR3 is TGTGCCAGCAGTTTACCTGGTGGAAACACCATATATTTT.

Within the sample, this clonotype is medium-sized. A library prepared for alpha chains yielded this beta chain as an off-target read; its size is of little meaning. This chain uses TRBV7-9 with TRBJ1-2; the D is unclear. Germline CDR1 is SEHNR and CDR2 is FQNEAQ (reference sequence). The V gene lost 1 base and the J gene lost 5 bases, with 5 bases spanning the gap. The CDR3 is 12 residues long. The CDR3 nucleotides are TGTGCCAGCAGCTTAGATGCTTATGGCTACACCTTC. Its translation: CASSLDAYGYTF. Using reference TRBV7-9 and TRBJ1-2 for the parts outside the CDR3, the full variable domain is DTGVSQNPRHKITKRGQNVTFRCDPISEHNRLYWYRQTLGQGPEFLTYFQNEAQLEKSRLLSDRFSAERPKGSFSTLEIQRTEQGDSAMYLCASSLDAYGYTFGSGTRLTVV.

In this sample, this clonotype is medium-sized (0.01 to 0.1%). This beta chain is an unintended read in a library built for alpha chains; its size means little. The DNA for the CDR3 is TGCGCCAGCAGCTTGGAAAGCGGGAGGTACAATGAGCAGTTCTTC. This gives the protein CASSLESGRYNEQFF. This sequence joins TRBV5-1 and TRBJ2-1; 9 nucleotides align to TRBD2. J was trimmed by 4 bases and V by 0 bases; bases with no gene match: 2. This CDR3 has 15 residues. CDR1 SGHRS and CDR2 YFSETQ come from the germline V gene.

In its sample, this clonotype is medium-sized. This beta chain is an off-target read within a library intended for alpha chains, so its frequency means little. The chain uses TRBV12-3 or TRBV12-4 and TRBJ1-6, with D possibly matching TRBD1 (5 bases). Trimming left V 6 bases short and J 0 bases short, with 15 bases between. CDR3 size: 17 residues. The CDR3 region is CASRRQSGASYNSPLHF. As DNA, the CDR3 is TGTGCCAGCAGGAGACAGTCTGGAGCCTCCTATAATTCACCCCTCCACTTT.

Within the sample, this clonotype is medium-sized (0.01 to 0.1%). This beta chain came through as a stray read in a library set up for alpha chains, and its size says little. V gene TRBV20-1 combines with J gene TRBJ2-1; D possibly corresponds to TRBD2 (6 bases). The V gene's germline CDR1 is DFQATT and CDR2 SNEGSKA (reference sequence). With 6 bases removed from V and 0 bases from J, the gap between germline ends came to 12 bases. This CDR3 has 14 residues. The CDR3 DNA sequence: TGCAGTGCCAGGCTAGCGATCTCCTACAATGAGCAGTTCTTC. It encodes CSARLAISYNEQFF.

Sample share makes this clonotype medium-sized. This beta chain turned up in a library designed for alpha chains; as an off-target read, its abundance says little. The rearrangement joins TRBV29-1 to TRBJ2-5, with D maybe TRBD1 (5 bases). V was pared by 7 bases and J by 1 base, with 13 bases between. Germline V gives CDR1 SQVTM, CDR2 ANQGSEA. This CDR3 comprises 13 residues. CDR3 residues: CSAKGPAQETQYF. In DNA form, the CDR3 reads TGCAGCGCCAAGGGGCCAGCCCAAGAGACCCAGTACTTC.

By proportion, this clonotype is medium-sized. For a library built for alpha chains, this beta chain is a stray read; little rests on its size. The rearrangement joins TRBV27 to TRBJ2-6, with 11 nucleotides matching TRBD1. The trim removed 5 bases at V and 1 base at J, leaving 4 bases unmatched. CDR1 is MNHEY and CDR2 is SMNVEV in the germline V gene (reference sequence). This CDR3 spans 17 amino acids. This CDR3 reads CASSVDRGRSGANVLTF. The CDR3 DNA follows: TGTGCCAGCAGTGTGGACAGGGGGCGATCTGGGGCCAACGTCCTGACTTTC.

This clonotype has a handful of counts. Little can be read into the size of this beta chain, an off-target read in a library designed for alpha chains. The chain combines TRBV3-1 with TRBJ2-1, with 9 bases aligning to TRBD2. CDR1 and CDR2 from the germline V gene are LGHDT and YNNKEL (reference sequence). The CDR3 runs 18 residues. V was clipped by 1 base and J by 6 bases; unmatched bases: 13. CDR3 amino acids: CASSQGRPSGTVINEQFF. The CDR3 region has the DNA TGTGCCAGCAGCCAAGGTCGTCCTAGCGGGACGGTGATCAATGAGCAGTTCTTC.

This clonotype counts as medium-sized. With the library built for alpha chains, this beta chain is off target and its frequency is not meaningful. This chain uses TRBV7-9 with TRBJ1-2; tentative D call: TRBD1 (6 bases). V lost 1 base to trimming and J lost 4 bases, with 10 bases between them. CDR1 SEHNR and CDR2 FQNEAQ come from the germline V gene (reference sequence). The CDR3 spans 14 residues. The CDR3 nucleotides read TGTGCCAGCAGCTTAGACAGAGGGGGCTATGGCTACACCTTC. Translating it yields CASSLDRGGYGYTF.

In its sample, this clonotype ranks as medium-sized. In a library made to pick up alpha chains, this beta chain is a stray read with a size that means little. The chain carries TRBV29-1 and TRBJ2-3, with TRBD1 identical over 7 bases. The V and J ends lost 7 bases and 8 bases, in that order; junction bases with no gene match: 9. The CDR3 loop spans 12 amino acids. Germline CDR1 SQVTM, CDR2 ANQGSEA. Written as DNA, the CDR3 is TGCAGCGGTGGACAGGTATCGGGTACGCAGTATTTT. Translation: CSGGQVSGTQYF.

By share, this clonotype ranks as medium-sized. A library prepared for alpha chains yielded this beta chain as an off-target read; its size is of little meaning. This rearrangement joins TRBV28 to TRBJ2-7; D possibly corresponds to TRBD2 (6 bases). Germline loops: CDR1 MDHEN, CDR2 SYDVKM. V lost 4 bases and J lost 3, with 10 bases in between. This CDR3 is 13 amino acids long. The CDR3 DNA follows: TGTGCCAGCAGTTGGACGGGGGACTACGAGCAGTACTTC. Its translation: CASSWTGDYEQYF.

With respect to this clonotype: The library was designed around alpha chains, so this beta chain is a stray read whose abundance carries little weight. The chain uses TRBV6-5 and TRBJ1-1, with D possibly being TRBD1 (5 bases). Trimming pared 0 bases from V and 0 bases from J, leaving 14 bases between. Germline V lookup: CDR1 MNHEY, CDR2 SVGAGI. The CDR3 covers 17 residues. For the CDR3, the DNA is TGTGCCAGCAGTTACTCGAGGACACCTAACATGAACACTGAAGCTTTCTTT. Protein sequence: CASSYSRTPNMNTEAFF.

Note on this clonotype: Since it is a stray read in a library aimed at alpha chains, this beta chain has a size that is not meaningful. The chain links TRBV11-2 to TRBJ1-4; D gene uncertain. CDR1 and CDR2 (germline): SGHAT, FQNNGV. This CDR3 has 16 residues. V was trimmed by 5 bases and J by 0 bases, leaving 13 bases between them. In DNA, the CDR3 is TGTGCCAGCAGCCCCAGATCCGGTGCAACTAATGAAAAACTGTTTTTT. Its protein product is CASSPRSGATNEKLFF.

This clonotype is medium-sized in the sample. Because the library targeted alpha chains, this beta chain is an off-target read whose size means little. The chain recombines TRBV5-1 with TRBJ2-6; 12 bases are a match to TRBD1. Looked up from germline, CDR1 is SGHRS and CDR2 is YFSETQ. The J segment lost 4 bases and the V segment lost 9 bases, leaving 11 bases of the junction unmatched. The CDR3 loop spans 17 amino acids. This CDR3 reads CATQRGTGGEGANVLTF. For the CDR3, the DNA is TGCGCCACCCAAAGGGGGACAGGGGGCGAAGGGGCCAACGTCCTGACTTTC.

As regards this clonotype: This beta chain turned up in a library designed for alpha chains; as an off-target read, its abundance says little. The CDR3 bases are TGCGCCAGCAGCCCGACAGGAGGCGAGCAGTACTTC. Translating gives CASSPTGGEQYF. This chain joins TRBV5-1 and TRBJ2-7; possible D gene TRBD1, 6 bases. V was shortened by 4 bases and J by 6 bases, with 11 bases between the two germline ends. The CDR3 sequence is 12 residues long. Germline V gene data show CDR1 as SGHRS and CDR2 as YFSETQ.

This clonotype is medium-sized in the sample. This beta chain was picked up by a library intended for alpha chains and is off target, so its count carries little meaning. The chain recombines TRBV12-3 or TRBV12-4 with TRBJ2-7; TRBD1 agrees at 7 bases. After removal of 5 bases from V and 5 bases from J, the junction contained 3 bases not matched to a gene. The CDR3 spans 12 residues. The CDR3 DNA reads TGTGCCAGCAGTCCACAGGGGAACGAGCAGTACTTC. Translating it yields CASSPQGNEQYF.

This clonotype ranks as medium-sized (0.01 to 0.1%). This beta chain came through as a stray read in a library set up for alpha chains, and its size says little. The V and J genes are TRBV6-1 and TRBJ2-2, with D perhaps matching TRBD1 (5 bases). CDR3 length equals 14 residues. Germline CDR1 is MNHNS and CDR2 is SASEGT. Trimming removed 10 bases at V and 4 bases at J, with 16 bases between. The chain's CDR3 is CAIVVGQTTGELFF. As DNA, the CDR3 is TGTGCCATCGTAGTGGGGCAGACCACCGGGGAGCTGTTTTTT.

By proportion, this clonotype is medium-sized. The library was built for alpha chains, so this beta chain is an off-target read and its size means little. The V and J genes are TRBV13 and TRBJ2-7; possibly TRBD1 for D (5 bases). CDR1 is PRHDT, CDR2 FYEKMQ, per germline (reference sequence). This CDR3 comprises 15 residues. The V end lost 1 base, the J end lost 9 bases, and 19 bases lay between the germline ends. The CDR3 loop is CASSLVGQGIRGQYF. The CDR3 DNA reads as TGTGCCAGCAGCTTAGTGGGGCAGGGAATTCGCGGGCAGTACTTC.

Judged by abundance, this clonotype is medium-sized. Because the library targeted alpha chains, this beta chain is an off-target read whose size means little. This chain joins TRBV6-5 and TRBJ1-4; D unresolved. Germline CDR1 is MNHEY and CDR2 is SVGAGI. V lost 0 bases and J lost 8, with 13 bases in between. This CDR3 has 15 amino acids. Here the CDR3 reads CASSYSVSPREKLFF. The CDR3 nucleotides are TGTGCCAGCAGTTACTCGGTTTCCCCCAGGGAAAAACTGTTTTTT.